The T cell receptor (beta chain) described here comes from a study of blood T cell repertoires in COVID-19. About the study: PBMCs, B-cell-depleted T cells, or T cells were the source of the cDNA or gDNA that made up the material.

V dropped 8 bases and J dropped 5 bases, with 7 bases sitting between them. CDR1 and CDR2 (germline): LGHDT, YNNKEL (reference sequence). The CDR3 has 11 amino acids. In the source study's methods: Amplification from reference gene primers served as the basis for estimated nucleated cell counts. Data came from immunoSEQ multiplex PCR; TCRdb stores just in-frame clones and leaves some out. V and J calls and clone size are as listed in that table; D and trimming were resolved from the DNA. The table includes some 350,000 clones, approximately 86% detected once. The chain is built from TRBV3-1 (or the pseudogene TRBV3-2) and TRBJ1-3; D is perhaps TRBD1 (5 bases). Input material: peripheral blood. This receptor was obtained from a human donor in a cohort sampled during active COVID-19. CDR3 in DNA: TGTGCCAGCCAGGACAGAAACACCATATATTTT. Its translation: CASQDRNTIYF.